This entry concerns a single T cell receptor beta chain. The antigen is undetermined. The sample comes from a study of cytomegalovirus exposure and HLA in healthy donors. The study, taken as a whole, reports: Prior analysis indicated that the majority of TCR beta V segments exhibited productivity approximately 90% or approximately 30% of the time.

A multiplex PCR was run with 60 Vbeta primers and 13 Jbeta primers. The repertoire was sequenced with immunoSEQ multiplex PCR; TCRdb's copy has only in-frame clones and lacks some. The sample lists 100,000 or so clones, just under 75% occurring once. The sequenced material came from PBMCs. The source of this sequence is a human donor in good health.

The CDR3 region is CASSYSSDLIEQYF. CDR3 coding DNA: TGTGCCAGCAGTTACTCGAGCGACTTGATCGAGCAGTACTTC. V is TRBV6-5 and J is TRBJ2-5; D remains unclear. TRBJ2-7 explains the end of the DNA better; the J call may be wrong. The CDR3 extends over 14 amino acids. The V gene's germline CDR1 is MNHEY and CDR2 SVGAGI.